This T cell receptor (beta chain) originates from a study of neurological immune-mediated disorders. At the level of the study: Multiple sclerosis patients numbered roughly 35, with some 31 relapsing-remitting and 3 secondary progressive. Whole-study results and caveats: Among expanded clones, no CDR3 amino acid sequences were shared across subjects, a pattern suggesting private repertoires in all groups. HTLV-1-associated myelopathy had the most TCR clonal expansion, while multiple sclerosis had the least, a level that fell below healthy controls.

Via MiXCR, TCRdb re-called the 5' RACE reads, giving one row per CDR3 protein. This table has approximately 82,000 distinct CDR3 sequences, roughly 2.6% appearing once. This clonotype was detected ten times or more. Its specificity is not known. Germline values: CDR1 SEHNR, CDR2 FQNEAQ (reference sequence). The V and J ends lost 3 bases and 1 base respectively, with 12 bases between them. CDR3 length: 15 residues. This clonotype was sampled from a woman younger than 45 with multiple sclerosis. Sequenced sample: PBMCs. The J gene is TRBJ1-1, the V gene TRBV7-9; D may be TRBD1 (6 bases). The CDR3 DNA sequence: TGTGCCAGCAGCTTTGCCGACAGGAGGAACACTGAAGCTTTCTTT. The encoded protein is CASSFADRRNTEAFF. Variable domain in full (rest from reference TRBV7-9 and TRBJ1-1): DTGVSQNPRHKITKRGQNVTFRCDPISEHNRLYWYRQTLGQGPEFLTYFQNEAQLEKSRLLSDRFSAERPKGSFSTLEIQRTEQGDSAMYLCASSFADRRNTEAFFGQGTRLTVV.